The 11 T cell receptor beta chains in this list originate from one sample, sequenced in a study of T cells in Graves' hyperthyroidism and ophthalmopathy. Amplification of TCR beta CDR3 regions used RNA as the template. HTBI primers were employed in a first-round RT-PCR of the TCR CDR3. MiXCR was run by TCRdb on the multiplex PCR reads, yielding one entry per CDR3 protein. The table shows fewer than 400,000 distinct CDR3 sequences, with around a sixth occurring only once. Source material: blood. Receptor source: a young man with Graves' hyperthyroidism.

This clonotype has just a few counts. This sequence joins TRBV9 and TRBJ1-5, with 8 nucleotides matching TRBD1. Germline CDR1 and CDR2: SGDLS and YYNGEE. The length of the CDR3 is 14 residues. Trimming removed 4 bases from V and 3 bases from J; junction bases left unmatched: 3. CDR3 loop: CASSSGQDNQPQHF. The CDR3, as DNA: TGTGCCAGCAGCTCGGGACAGGACAATCAGCCCCAGCATTTT. The full variable domain, rest sourced from reference TRBV9 and TRBJ1-5, is DSGVTQTPKHLITATGQRVTLRCSPRSGDLSVYWYQQSLDQGLQFLIQYYNGEERAKGNILERFSAQQFPDLHSELNLSSLELGDSALYFCASSSGQDNQPQHFGDGTRLSIL.

This clonotype was detected ten times or more. The rearrangement joins TRBV28 to TRBJ2-7, with TRBD1 matching over 8 bases. There are 16 residues in the CDR3. CDR1 is MDHEN and CDR2 is SYDVKM in the germline V gene. The V and J ends lost 5 bases and 5 bases, in that order; junction bases with no gene match: 14. CDR3 nucleotide sequence: TGTGCCAGCAGTCCCTGGGGTGGACAGGGTTCCGACGAGCAGTACTTC. Translating gives CASSPWGGQGSDEQYF.

This clonotype has a count of ten or more. The chain employs TRBV30 and TRBJ2-1, with a possible D match to TRBD1 (6 bases). Trimming shortened V by 7 bases and J by 10 bases, and 14 bases separated the two germline ends. The germline gives CDR1 GTSNPN, CDR2 SVGIG (reference sequence). This CDR3 region has 11 residues. The CDR3 nucleotides read TGTGCCTCTCACCAGGGGACAGAGCAGTTCTTC. Its translation is CASHQGTEQFF. Variable domain in full (rest from reference TRBV30 and TRBJ2-1): SQTIHQWPATLVQPVGSPLSLECTVEGTSNPNLYWYRQAAGRGLQLLFYSVGIGQISSEVPQNLSASRPQDRQFILSSKKLLLSDSGFYLCASHQGTEQFFGPGTRLTVL.

This clonotype has ten or more counts. This chain joins TRBV2 and TRBJ2-6; TRBD1 is a possible D gene (6 bases). V was pared by 5 bases and J by 1 base, with 9 bases between. Germline CDR1 is SNHLY and CDR2 is FYNNEI. This CDR3 region has 15 residues. The CDR3 is CASSQGLSGANVLTF. DNA of the CDR3: TGTGCCAGCAGTCAGGGGCTATCTGGGGCCAACGTCCTGACTTTC.

This clonotype was detected only a few times. This chain connects TRBV3-1 to TRBJ1-3; D unresolved. Trimming took off 0 bases at V and 1 base at J, with 4 bases between the two ends. This CDR3 has 14 amino acids. Germline CDR1 reads LGHDT; CDR2 reads YNNKEL (reference sequence). CDR3 amino acids: CASSQDASGNTIYF. In nucleotides, the CDR3 is TGTGCCAGCAGCCAAGACGCGTCTGGAAACACCATATATTTT.

The chain couples TRBV28 to TRBJ1-1, with TRBD1 as a possible D gene (6 bases). With 6 bases removed from V and 8 bases from J, the gap between germline ends came to 16 bases. Germline values: CDR1 MDHEN, CDR2 SYDVKM. This CDR3 is built from 13 residues. In nucleotides, the CDR3 is TGTGCCAGCAGCAACACAGGGAAAAACGAAGCTTTCTTT. Translated, it gives CASSNTGKNEAFF. The full variable domain, rest sourced from reference TRBV28 and TRBJ1-1, is DVKVTQSSRYLVKRTGEKVFLECVQDMDHENMFWYRQDPGLGLRLIYFSYDVKMKEKGDIPEGYSVSREKKERFSLILESASTNQTSMYLCASSNTGKNEAFFGQGTRLTVV.

Remarks on this clonotype: This may come from a read error, since a much larger clone is one base off. The rearrangement links TRBV7-9 to TRBJ2-5; D gene unclear. TRBJ2-1 explains the end of the DNA better; the J call may be wrong. The CDR3 runs to 14 residues. Germline CDR1 reads SEHNR; CDR2 reads FQNEAQ (reference sequence). CDR3 sequence (DNA): TGTGCCAGCAGCTTAGCAGGTCTCCAAGAGACCCAGTTCTTC. Its protein product is CASSLAGLQETQFF.

This clonotype was seen repeatedly, ten times or more. J is TRBJ1-1 and V is TRBV2, with a weak D call TRBD1 (5 bases). The length of the CDR3 is 14 residues. The V gene's germline CDR1 is SNHLY and CDR2 FYNNEI. V gave up 7 bases and J gave up 5 bases, with 17 bases separating them. CDR3: CASTGASGGTEAFF. CDR3 nucleotides: TGTGCCAGCACCGGAGCTTCTGGGGGAACTGAAGCTTTCTTT.

This clonotype was recorded many times. The rearrangement links TRBV7-9 to TRBJ2-7; D remains unclear. The CDR3 covers 12 residues. Germline V lookup: CDR1 SEHNR, CDR2 FQNEAQ (reference sequence). Trimming left V 6 bases short and J 3 bases short, with 9 bases between. CDR3: CASRGSDYEQYF. In DNA, the CDR3 is TGTGCCAGCAGAGGGTCTGACTACGAGCAGTACTTC.

The chain combines TRBV20-1 with TRBJ1-6; D not certain. With 6 bases removed from V and 8 bases from J, the gap between germline ends came to 11 bases. In germline, CDR1 is DFQATT, CDR2 SNEGSKA (reference sequence). This CDR3 contains 12 residues. The CDR3 DNA reads as TGCAGTGCGGCCCTAGCAGATTCACCCCTCCACTTT. Translation gives CSAALADSPLHF.

This clonotype was seen ten or more times. V is TRBV13 and J is TRBJ2-7, with D perhaps matching TRBD1 or TRBD2 (5 bases each). V lost 6 bases and J lost 5, with 17 bases in between. CDR1 is PRHDT, CDR2 FYEKMQ, per germline (reference sequence). The CDR3 length is 14 residues. This CDR3 reads CASSYGTAEHEQYF. DNA for the CDR3: TGTGCCAGCAGTTATGGGACCGCAGAGCACGAGCAGTACTTC.